These 19 T cell receptor beta chains originate from one sample sequenced in a study of T-cell memory formation after mild COVID-19. A single record per CDR3 protein comes from TCRdb applying MiXCR to the 5' RACE reads. The profile covers roughly 580,000 distinct CDR3 sequences, with roughly 18% appearing a single time and more than 10% taken by the ten largest. The sequencing sample was made of PBMCs or a T cell subset sorted from them (not recorded which). These receptors were collected from an adult woman who had mild COVID-19 (a few samples of this study predate the infection). Cell type and time point are not known.

The genes are TRBV5-1 and TRBJ2-1; tentatively, D is TRBD1 (7 bases). V was trimmed by 4 bases and J by 5 bases, leaving 16 bases between them. The CDR3 sequence is 15 residues long. Looked up from germline, CDR1 is SGHRS and CDR2 is YFSETQ. The chain's CDR3 is CASSRSGQRDNEQFF. CDR3 nucleotides: TGCGCCAGCAGCCGGTCGGGACAGCGGGACAATGAGCAGTTCTTC.

This clonotype appeared a few times. The genes are TRBV20-1 and TRBJ1-6, with a weak D call TRBD1 (6 bases). The CDR3 contains 16 residues. V shed 1 base and J shed 4 bases, with 14 bases lying between them. Germline values: CDR1 DFQATT, CDR2 SNEGSKA (reference sequence). In nucleotides, the CDR3 is TGCAGTGCTAGAGCTGGGGGGGCGTTTTATAATTCACCCCTCCACTTT. Protein: CSARAGGAFYNSPLHF.

V usage is TRBV6-6 and J usage is TRBJ2-3; TRBD2 aligns across 10 bases. V lost 6 bases to trimming and J lost 1 base; unmatched junction nucleotides: 10. In germline, CDR1 is MNHNY, CDR2 SVGAGI (reference sequence). The CDR3 consists of 17 residues. CDR3 sequence reads: CASRWTSGGVGTDTQYF. CDR3 nucleotides: TGTGCCAGCAGATGGACTAGCGGAGGGGTGGGCACAGATACGCAGTATTTT.

This clonotype was observed many times. J is TRBJ1-1 and V is TRBV5-1; the D gene is possibly TRBD1 (6 bases). Germline V gene data show CDR1 as SGHRS and CDR2 as YFSETQ. The CDR3 covers 14 residues. Trimming pared 0 bases from V and 8 bases from J, leaving 14 bases between. For the CDR3, the DNA is TGCGCCAGCAGCTTGGGACAGGTGGAATCCGAAGCTTTCTTT. It yields the protein CASSLGQVESEAFF.

There are a few counts of this clonotype. This chain links TRBV12-3 or TRBV12-4 with TRBJ1-1; 9 positions match TRBD1. The CDR3 covers 16 residues. J gave up 5 bases and V 5 bases, and 12 bases lay outside the gene matches. CDR3 in amino acids: CASSPNSGTGKTEAFF. CDR3 in DNA: TGTGCCAGCAGTCCCAATTCCGGGACAGGGAAGACTGAAGCTTTCTTT.

V usage is TRBV24-1 and J usage is TRBJ2-2; 7 bases are shared with TRBD1. Germline V gene data show CDR1 as KGHDR and CDR2 as SFDVKD. V lost 12 bases and J lost 5; bases outside the gene matches: 8. This CDR3 has 13 residues. The DNA of the CDR3 is TGTGCCGCACAGGGGATGCGGACCGGGGAGCTGTTTTTT. Amino acid sequence: CAAQGMRTGELFF.

There are many counts of this clonotype. The chain has TRBV29-1 and TRBJ2-1; D might be TRBD2 (5 bases). Between the trimmed V and J ends, which lost 7 bases and 0 bases, there was a span of 10 bases. The CDR3 sequence is 13 residues long. From germline, CDR1 is SQVTM and CDR2 ANQGSEA. For the CDR3, the DNA is TGCAGCGGCCGAGGGAGCTCCTACAATGAGCAGTTCTTC. Protein: CSGRGSSYNEQFF.

This clonotype occurred a few times. This chain connects TRBV12-3 or TRBV12-4 to TRBJ1-1; 9 bases fit TRBD1. V lost 3 bases and J lost 1; bases outside the gene matches: 3. The CDR3 contains 15 residues. The CDR3 DNA reads TGTGCCAGCAGTTTCGAGGGACAGGGGAACACTGAAGCTTTCTTT. Amino acids: CASSFEGQGNTEAFF.

The V and J genes are TRBV2 and TRBJ2-5; D may be TRBD2 (5 bases). Deletions cut 8 bases from V and 4 bases from J, with 14 bases between. This CDR3 spans 13 amino acids. The germline V gene encodes CDR1 SNHLY and CDR2 FYNNEI. The DNA of the CDR3 is TGTGCCAGCCGCAGGTCTGGAGGAGAGACCCAGTACTTC. Protein sequence: CASRRSGGETQYF.

This sequence joins TRBV4-1 and TRBJ1-1; no clear D gene. This CDR3 is 12 amino acids long. V shed 0 bases and J shed 4 bases, with 3 bases lying between them. Germline loops: CDR1 MGHRA, CDR2 YSYEKL. The DNA for the CDR3 is TGCGCCAGCAGCCAAGATAGCACTGAAGCTTTCTTT. Its translation: CASSQDSTEAFF.

The V and J genes are TRBV7-9 and TRBJ1-4; no reliable D call. The CDR3 is 13 amino acids. The V and J ends lost 6 bases and 0 bases respectively, with 5 bases between them. CDR1 is SEHNR, CDR2 FQNEAQ, per germline (reference sequence). CDR3 loop: CASSEATNEKLFF. In DNA form, the CDR3 reads TGTGCCAGCAGTGAAGCAACTAATGAAAAACTGTTTTTT.

This clonotype was detected only a few times. V is TRBV5-1 and J is TRBJ2-4; the D gene could be TRBD1 or TRBD2 (6 bases each). Germline lookup yields CDR1 SGHRS and CDR2 YFSETQ. This CDR3 has 15 residues. V lost 0 bases and J 5 bases, leaving 12 bases between the germline ends. The CDR3 DNA reads as TGCGCCAGCAGCTTGGGAGGGGGGCAACAAAACATTCAGTACTTC. It is translated as CASSLGGGQQNIQYF.

The rearrangement links TRBV7-9 to TRBJ1-2, with a weak D call TRBD1 (5 bases). This CDR3 is built from 14 residues. V dropped 0 bases and J dropped 8 bases, with 13 bases sitting between them. CDR1 is SEHNR, CDR2 FQNEAQ, per germline (reference sequence). The CDR3 region is CASSLARDRTGYTF. The DNA for the CDR3 is TGTGCCAGCAGCTTAGCTAGGGACCGTACAGGCTACACCTTC.

The chain uses TRBV27 and TRBJ1-5; D may be TRBD1 (6 bases). Germline V gene sequence: CDR1 MNHEY, CDR2 SMNVEV (reference sequence). V lost 4 bases to trimming and J lost 0 bases, with 10 bases between them. The CDR3 has 15 residues. CDR3 in DNA: TGTGCCAGCAGTTCAACAGGGTTTAGCAATCAGCCCCAGCATTTT. Its protein is CASSSTGFSNQPQHF.

The rearrangement joins TRBV11-3 to TRBJ2-1, with 7 positions matching TRBD2. The V and J ends lost 1 base and 6 bases, in that order; junction bases with no gene match: 6. From germline, CDR1 is SGHNT and CDR2 YENEEA. There are 15 residues in the CDR3. The CDR3, as DNA: TGTGCCAGCAGCTTAGGGTGGCGGGGGATCAATGAGCAGTTCTTC. As protein: CASSLGWRGINEQFF.

The chain employs TRBV10-3 and TRBJ2-3; possibly TRBD1 or TRBD2 for D (5 bases each). Trimming pared 10 bases from V and 0 bases from J, leaving 14 bases between. CDR3 length: 14 amino acids. Germline CDR1 reads ENHRY; CDR2 reads SYGVKD. The CDR3 sequence: CATLGDGSTDTQYF. DNA for the CDR3: TGTGCCACCCTCGGGGACGGGAGCACAGATACGCAGTATTTT.

Many counts were recorded for this clonotype. CDR3 DNA: TGCGCCAGCAGCCAAGATATGATGCTCGGCGGGAGGGCCGTAGCAGATACGCAGTATTTT. As protein: CASSQDMMLGGRAVADTQYF. The rearrangement links TRBV4-3 to TRBJ2-3; 9 bases are shared with TRBD2. Germline lookup yields CDR1 LGHNA and CDR2 YSLEER. This CDR3 comprises 20 residues. With 0 bases clipped from V and 4 bases from J, the junction kept 17 bases outside the gene matches.

This clonotype was observed a few times. The chain uses TRBV4-1 and TRBJ2-6; D is ambiguous. Germline V gene data show CDR1 as MGHRA and CDR2 as YSYEKL. The CDR3 contains 17 residues. The V end was cut by 0 bases, the J end by 2 bases, with 11 bases between. DNA of the CDR3: TGCGCCAGCAGCCAAGAGAGTTCGGGTCCTGGGGCCAACGTCCTGACTTTC. Translation: CASSQESSGPGANVLTF.

This clonotype was seen many times. The chain employs TRBV18 and TRBJ2-2; D tentatively reads TRBD1 or TRBD2 (5 bases each). The germline V gene encodes CDR1 KGHSH and CDR2 LQKENI. V was shortened by 6 bases and J by 4 bases, with 9 bases between the two germline ends. This CDR3 has 13 amino acids. In DNA form, the CDR3 reads TGTGCCAGCTCGTGGGACGCCACCGGGGAGCTGTTTTTT. Translation: CASSWDATGELFF.